Listed here are 2 T cell receptor beta chains from one sample, sequenced in a study of blood T cell repertoires in COVID-19. Profiling relied on immunoSEQ multiplex PCR, and the TCRdb table lists in-frame clones only, not all of them. This repertoire shows more than 250,000 clones, approximately 88% found once; its top ten account for around 0.67%. Sequenced input: peripheral blood. These receptors all stem from a human donor in a cohort sampled during active COVID-19.

This chain uses TRBV3-1 (or the pseudogene TRBV3-2) with TRBJ1-2, with TRBD1 as a possible D gene (6 bases). The CDR3 covers 14 residues. The V and J ends lost 5 bases and 7 bases respectively, with 17 bases between them. Germline V lookup: CDR1 LGHDT, CDR2 YNNKEL (reference sequence). CDR3 DNA sequence: TGTGCCAGCAGCACCCGACAGGAAGGGAGTGGCTACACCTTC. This codes for CASSTRQEGSGYTF.

V usage is TRBV24-1 and J usage is TRBJ2-2; 12 nucleotides match TRBD1. From germline, CDR1 is KGHDR and CDR2 SFDVKD. The CDR3 spans 18 residues. The ends lost 2 bases at V and 1 base at J; junction bases unmatched: 4. CDR3 sequence: CATSDSGQGAVNTGELFF. The CDR3 coding sequence is TGTGCCACCAGTGATTCGGGACAGGGGGCTGTGAACACCGGGGAGCTGTTTTTT.